These 4 T cell receptor beta chains came from one sample sequenced in a study of cytomegalovirus exposure and HLA in healthy donors. The PCR had 60 Vbeta and 13 Jbeta primers. Measured with immunoSEQ multiplex PCR; TCRdb has only the in-frame clones, and not every one. The table has approximately 82,000 clones, approximately 74% seen once; the top ten hold roughly 6.1%. Sequencing used PBMCs. Source of these receptors: a woman in her forties or fifties in good health and CMV-seropositive.

This clone has just a few counts. The genes are TRBV30 and TRBJ1-3; D unresolved. The CDR3 spans 13 residues. Germline-derived CDR1 and CDR2 are GTSNPN and SVGIG (reference sequence). V was cut by 3 bases and J by 5 bases, with 11 bases left in between. CDR3: CAWSLERRNTIYF. CDR3 DNA sequence: TGTGCCTGGAGCCTTGAGCGAAGAAACACCATATATTTT.

The rearrangement joins TRBV9 to TRBJ2-7; D not resolved. CDR3 size: 14 residues. CDR1 is SGDLS, CDR2 YYNGEE, per germline. Trimming stripped 10 bases from V and 0 bases from J, with 17 bases between. The CDR3 region is CAPGGVVSSYEQYF. The CDR3 DNA sequence: TGTGCCCCCGGCGGTGTGGTGAGCTCCTACGAGCAGTACTTC. The whole variable domain, filled in from reference TRBV9 and TRBJ2-7, reads DSGVTQTPKHLITATGQRVTLRCSPRSGDLSVYWYQQSLDQGLQFLIQYYNGEERAKGNILERFSAQQFPDLHSELNLSSLELGDSALYFCAPGGVVSSYEQYFGPGTRLTVT.

This chain connects TRBV15 to TRBJ2-2; D may be TRBD1 (5 bases). Trimming took 1 base from V and 4 from J, leaving 13 bases between them. Germline-derived CDR1 and CDR2 are LNHNV and YYDKDF (reference sequence). The CDR3 contains 16 residues. The CDR3 nucleotides are TGTGCCACCAGCAGAGTAGGGGCTAGTCGCACCGGGGAGCTGTTTTTT. It yields the protein CATSRVGASRTGELFF. Supplemented by reference TRBV15 and TRBJ2-2, the full variable domain reads DAMVIQNPRYQVTQFGKPVTLSCSQTLNHNVMYWYQQKSSQAPKLLFHYYDKDFNNEADTPDNFQSRRPNTSFCFLDIRSPGLGDTAMYLCATSRVGASRTGELFFGEGSRLTVL.

The genes are TRBV6-1 and TRBJ1-1; 9 bases line up with TRBD1. Germline lookup yields CDR1 MNHNS and CDR2 SASEGT. Unmatched junction bases numbered 6, after V lost 5 bases and J lost 5 bases. This CDR3 is 14 amino acids long. The CDR3 sequence: CASSKDRGITEAFF. DNA for the CDR3: TGTGCCAGCAGTAAGGACAGGGGTATAACTGAAGCTTTCTTT.